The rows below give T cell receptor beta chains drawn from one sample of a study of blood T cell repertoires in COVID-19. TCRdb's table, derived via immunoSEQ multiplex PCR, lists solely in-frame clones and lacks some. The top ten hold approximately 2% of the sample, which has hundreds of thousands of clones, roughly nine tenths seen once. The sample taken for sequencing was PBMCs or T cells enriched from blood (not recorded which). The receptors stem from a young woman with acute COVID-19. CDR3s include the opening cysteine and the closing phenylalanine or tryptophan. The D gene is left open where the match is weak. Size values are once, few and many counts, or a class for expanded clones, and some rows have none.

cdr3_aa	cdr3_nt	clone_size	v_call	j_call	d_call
CASSLRLAEGNEQFF	TGTGCCAGCAGCTTGCGACTAGCGGAGGGCAATGAGCAGTTCTTC	NA	TRBV5-4	TRBJ2-1	TRBD2
CASSPQGQKHYGYTF	TGTGCCAGCAGTCCGCAGGGGCAGAAGCACTATGGCTACACCTTC	NA	TRBV28	TRBJ1-2	NA
CASSEYLARGKEKLFF	TGTGCCAGCAGTGAATATCTGGCCAGGGGAAAGGAAAAACTGTTTTTT	NA	TRBV25-1	TRBJ1-4	NA
CASSLTGMSKNIQYF	TGTGCCAGCAGTCTAACAGGGATGTCCAAAAACATTCAGTACTTC	NA	TRBV28	TRBJ2-4	NA
CASSPRDRANTEAFF	TGTGCCAGCAGCCCCCGGGACAGGGCGAACACTGAAGCTTTCTTT	NA	TRBV9	TRBJ1-1	TRBD1
CASSLSGTSGAGEQFF	TGTGCCAGCAGCTTAAGTGGGACTAGCGGGGCTGGGGAGCAGTTCTTC	NA	TRBV7-3	TRBJ2-1	TRBD2
CSIRGRENQPQHF	TGCAGCATCCGTGGGAGGGAAAATCAGCCCCAGCATTTT	NA	TRBV29-1	TRBJ1-5	NA
CASSFSGVQETQYF	TGTGCCAGCAGCTTTAGCGGGGTACAAGAGACCCAGTACTTC	NA	TRBV5-6	TRBJ2-5	TRBD2
CASSQDMGSTNEKLFF	TGCGCCAGCAGCCAAGATATGGGGAGCACTAATGAAAAACTGTTTTTT	NA	TRBV4-3	TRBJ1-4	NA
CASSLRRSSGSSYNEQFF	TGTGCCAGCAGCTTGCGGAGGTCTAGCGGGAGCTCCTACAATGAGCAGTTCTTC	NA	TRBV5-4	TRBJ2-1	TRBD2
CASSQERTGATYEQYF	TGCGCCAGCAGCCAAGAAAGGACAGGGGCAACCTACGAGCAGTACTTC	NA	TRBV4-3	TRBJ2-7	TRBD1
CASSYGRAGYGYTF	TGTGCCAGCAGTTACGGGAGGGCGGGTTATGGCTACACCTTC	NA	TRBV6-5	TRBJ1-2	NA
CASRFRDGEVEQYF	TGTGCCAGCAGATTCAGGGATGGAGAGGTCGAGCAGTACTTC	few	TRBV2	TRBJ2-7	NA
CASSVQGASTDTQYF	TGTGCCAGCAGCGTCCAGGGGGCAAGCACAGATACGCAGTATTTT	NA	TRBV5-4	TRBJ2-3	TRBD1
CATSDPGLSTGELFF	TGTGCCACCAGTGATCCGGGTTTGAGCACCGGGGAGCTGTTTTTT	NA	TRBV24-1	TRBJ2-2	NA
CASSTSGRNEQYF	TGTGCCAGTAGTACTAGCGGGAGAAACGAGCAGTACTTC	NA	TRBV19	TRBJ2-7	TRBD2
CATSPTGQGYNEQFF	TGTGCCACCAGCCCCACGGGACAGGGGTACAATGAGCAGTTCTTC	NA	TRBV15	TRBJ2-1	TRBD1
CASSLRPRESHEQFF	TGTGCCTCGAGCCTCAGGCCCCGGGAGTCACATGAGCAGTTCTTC	NA	TRBV19	TRBJ2-1	NA
CAIKPRTGQGYGYTF	TGTGCCATCAAACCGAGGACAGGACAGGGGTATGGCTACACCTTC	NA	TRBV10-3	TRBJ1-2	TRBD1
CASSFGRLSYNEQFF	TGTGCCAGCAGCTTCGGCAGGCTCTCCTACAATGAGCAGTTCTTC	NA	TRBV11-2	TRBJ2-1	NA
CSVDRGGGTEAFF	TGCAGCGTGGACAGGGGTGGGGGCACTGAAGCTTTCTTT	NA	TRBV29-1	TRBJ1-1	TRBD1
CSAKDRAGVNEQFF	TGCAGCGCCAAGGACAGGGCGGGAGTAAATGAGCAGTTCTTC	NA	TRBV29-1	TRBJ2-1	NA
CASSNGGREQYF	TGTGCCAGCAGCAACGGGGGGCGAGAGCAGTACTTC	NA	TRBV6-4	TRBJ2-7	NA
CASSGEAHYGYTF	TGTGCCAGCAGCGGAGAGGCCCACTATGGCTACACCTTC	NA	TRBV9	TRBJ1-2	NA
CASSPTILAKNIQYF	TGTGCCAGCTCACCAACCATACTAGCCAAAAACATTCAGTACTTC	NA	TRBV18	TRBJ2-4	NA
CASSSGAKDEQFF	TGCGCCAGCAGTAGCGGGGCCAAGGATGAGCAGTTCTTC	NA	TRBV5-1	TRBJ2-1	TRBD2
CASSLPRTGGRDTQYF	TGTGCCAGCAGCTTACCGAGGACAGGAGGGAGGGATACGCAGTATTTT	once	TRBV11-2	TRBJ2-3	NA
CASSLYRYEQYF	TGTGCCAGCAGTTTATACCGGTACGAGCAGTACTTC	NA	TRBV28	TRBJ2-7	NA
CASSLLTPPNTEAFF	TGTGCCAGCAGCCTATTGACACCCCCGAACACTGAAGCTTTCTTT	once	TRBV9	TRBJ1-1	NA
CASSNWGAYNEQFF	TGTGCCAGTAGTAACTGGGGCGCTTACAATGAGCAGTTCTTC	once	TRBV19	TRBJ2-1	NA
CASSFHRTLPPGDEQFF	TGTGCCAGCAGCTTCCACCGGACTTTGCCCCCCGGGGATGAGCAGTTCTTC	NA	TRBV5-6	TRBJ2-1	NA
CASSLLAGGADTQYF	TGTGCCAGCAGCTTGCTGGCGGGGGGGGCAGATACGCAGTATTTT	NA	TRBV5-6	TRBJ2-3	TRBD2
CSVVETVRETQYF	TGCAGCGTTGTCGAGACAGTAAGGGAGACCCAGTACTTC	NA	TRBV29-1	TRBJ2-5	NA